This T cell receptor beta chain comes out of a study of PD-1 blockade in mismatch repair-deficient tumors. The germline V gene has CDR1 SGHTA and CDR2 FQGNSA. This CDR3 has 14 residues. V was pared by 4 bases and J by 0 bases, with 9 bases between. The assay was immunoSEQ multiplex PCR, and TCRdb's table has in-frame clones only and misses some. Of approximately 15,000 clones detected, under 85% appear once; the ten largest clones hold approximately 10%. The time point denotes: roughly ten-day in vitro stimulation with candidate neoantigen peptide 5. To note about this clone: Its target is unknown.

This chain links TRBV7-2 with TRBJ1-1; no clear D. The TCR comes from an adult with mismatch repair-deficient cancer. The sequencing here drew on cells cultured in vitro, taken from a patient treated with pembrolizumab. CDR3 nucleotide sequence: TGTGCCAGCAGCTCACCCAGTTTGAACACTGAAGCTTTCTTT. Protein sequence: CASSSPSLNTEAFF.